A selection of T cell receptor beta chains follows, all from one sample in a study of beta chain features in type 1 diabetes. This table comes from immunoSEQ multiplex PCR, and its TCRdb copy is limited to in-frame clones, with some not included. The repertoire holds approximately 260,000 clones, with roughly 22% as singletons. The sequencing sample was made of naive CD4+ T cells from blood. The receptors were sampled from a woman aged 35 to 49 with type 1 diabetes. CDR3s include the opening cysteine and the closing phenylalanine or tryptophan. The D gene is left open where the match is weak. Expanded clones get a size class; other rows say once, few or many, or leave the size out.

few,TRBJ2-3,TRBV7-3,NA,TGTGCCAGCAGTCCAACGGGGGATACGCAGTATTTT,CASSPTGDTQYF
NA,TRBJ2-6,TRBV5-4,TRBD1,TGTGCCAGCAGCGGATGGACAGGGGGCTTCTCTGGGGCCAACGTCCTGACTTTC,CASSGWTGGFSGANVLTF
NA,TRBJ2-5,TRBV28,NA,TGTGCCAGCAGTTTCTCACGGGAGACCCAGTACTTC,CASSFSRETQYF
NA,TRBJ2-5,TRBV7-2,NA,TGTGCCAGCAGCTTAGTTGCAGGGCTCCAAGAGACCCAGTACTTC,CASSLVAGLQETQYF
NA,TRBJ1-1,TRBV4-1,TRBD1,TGCGCCAGCAGCCGGGGACAGGCGACGAACACTGAAGCTTTCTTT,CASSRGQATNTEAFF
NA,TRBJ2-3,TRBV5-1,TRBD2,TGCGCCAGCAGCTTGGGACTAGCGGATGCCACAGATACGCAGTATTTT,CASSLGLADATDTQYF
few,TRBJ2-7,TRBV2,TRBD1,TGTGCCAGCAGCCCCGGACAGGGACTCTACAACGAGCAGTACTTC,CASSPGQGLYNEQYF
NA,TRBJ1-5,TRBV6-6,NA,TGTGCCAGCAGTAGGGGAGGAACCAATCAGCCCCAGCATTTT,CASSRGGTNQPQHF
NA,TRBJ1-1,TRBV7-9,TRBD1,TGTGCCAGCACCCCGGGACAGGGGAACACTGAAGCTTTCTTT,CASTPGQGNTEAFF
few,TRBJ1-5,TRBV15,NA,TGTGCCACCAGCAGAGATCGGCAGGCAAATCAGCCCCAGCATTTT,CATSRDRQANQPQHF
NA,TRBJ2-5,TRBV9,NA,TGTGCCAGCAGCGTAGCCCGATCCTTTACAGGGACCCAGTACTTC,CASSVARSFTGTQYF
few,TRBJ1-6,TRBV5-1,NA,TGCGCCAGCAGCCCTCCTTCCGGGTCTATCCACTTT,CASSPPSGSIHF
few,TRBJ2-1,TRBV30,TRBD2,TGTGCCTGGGCCGGGACTAGCGGGAGTGACGAGCAGTTCTTC,CAWAGTSGSDEQFF
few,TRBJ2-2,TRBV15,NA,TGTGCCACCGGCCAACAGGGCGGGACCGGGGAGCTGTTTTTT,CATGQQGGTGELFF
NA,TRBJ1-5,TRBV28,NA,TGTGCCAGCAGTTTAGTGTCAGCGAATCAGCCCCAGCATTTT,CASSLVSANQPQHF
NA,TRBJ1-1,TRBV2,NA,TGTGCCAGCAGTGCGGAGAGGTCTAGTTTCTTT,CASSAERSSFF
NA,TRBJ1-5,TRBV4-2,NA,TGTGCCAGCAGCCAAGTGGGCGTTCAGCCCCAGCATTTT,CASSQVGVQPQHF
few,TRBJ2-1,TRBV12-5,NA,TGTGCTAGTGCCAGGACTGGAAATGAGCAGTTCTTC,CASARTGNEQFF
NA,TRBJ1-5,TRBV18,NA,TGTGCCAGCTCACTCTTGGGTCGGGGCAATCAGCCCCAGCATTTT,CASSLLGRGNQPQHF
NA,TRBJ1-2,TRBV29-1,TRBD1,TGCAGCGCAAAGGGACAGGGGGCTCTCTATGGCTACACCTTC,CSAKGQGALYGYTF
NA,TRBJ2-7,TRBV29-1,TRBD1,TGCAGCGCCCCGGGACAGGGAGGCCACGAGCAGTACTTC,CSAPGQGGHEQYF
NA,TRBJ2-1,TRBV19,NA,TGTGCCAGTAGTGTAGACCTCCCGTCCAATGAGCAGTTCTTC,CASSVDLPSNEQFF
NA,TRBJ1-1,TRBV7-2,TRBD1,TGTGCCAGCAACTACGGACAGGGTAACACTGAAGCTTTCTTT,CASNYGQGNTEAFF
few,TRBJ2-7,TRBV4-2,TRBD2,TGTGCCAGCAGCCAAGATAAGCTAGCGGGAACCTACGAGCAGTACTTC,CASSQDKLAGTYEQYF
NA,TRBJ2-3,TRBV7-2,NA,TGTGCCAGCAGCGTTGGGGCCACAGATACGCAGTATTTT,CASSVGATDTQYF
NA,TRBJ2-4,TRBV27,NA,TGTGCCAGCAGTCCACAGCTAGCCAAAAACATTCAGTACTTC,CASSPQLAKNIQYF
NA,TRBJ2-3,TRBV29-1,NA,TGCAGCGCTGGGGTGGTGGGGGGACCCACAGATACGCAGTATTTT,CSAGVVGGPTDTQYF
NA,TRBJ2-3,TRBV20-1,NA,TGCAGTGCCCCCGCAGATACGCAGTATTTT,CSAPADTQYF
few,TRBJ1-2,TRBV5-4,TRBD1,TGTGCCAGCAGTCAGGACAGGCACTATGGCTACACCTTC,CASSQDRHYGYTF
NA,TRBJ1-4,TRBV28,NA,TGTGCCAGCACACAGGGAAATGAAAAACTGTTTTTT,CASTQGNEKLFF
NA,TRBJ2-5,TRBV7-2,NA,TGTGCCAGCAGCTTAAGCGGCGGGACCCAGTACTTC,CASSLSGGTQYF
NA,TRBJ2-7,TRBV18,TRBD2,TGTGCCAGCTCAAGTGCCAGGACTAGCGGGCCCGAGCAGTACTTC,CASSSARTSGPEQYF
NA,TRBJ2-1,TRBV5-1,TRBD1,TGCGCCAGCAGACCGGGACAGGGGGGCAATGAGCAGTTCTTC,CASRPGQGGNEQFF
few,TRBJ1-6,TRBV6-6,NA,TGTGCCAGCAGTTCGGAGGAGCACCTCCACTTT,CASSSEEHLHF
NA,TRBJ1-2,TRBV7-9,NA,TGTGCCAGCAGCTTAGGAGGTGTTACGAACTATGGCTACACCTTC,CASSLGGVTNYGYTF
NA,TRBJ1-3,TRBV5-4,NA,TGTGCCAGCAGCTTGGACCCAGGCAGCTCTGGAAACACCATATATTTT,CASSLDPGSSGNTIYF
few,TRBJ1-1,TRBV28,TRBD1,TGTGCCAGCAGGTTACAGGGGACTGAAGCTTTCTTT,CASRLQGTEAFF
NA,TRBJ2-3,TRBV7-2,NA,TGTGCCAGCAGCCGGTACACAGATACGCAGTATTTT,CASSRYTDTQYF
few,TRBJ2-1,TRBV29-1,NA,TGCAGCGTTGCTAGGCTTCTTCTGGACAATGAGCAGTTCTTC,CSVARLLLDNEQFF
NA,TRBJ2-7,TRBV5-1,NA,TGCGCCAGCAGATTGACAGTTGTCTCAAGCTCCTACGAGCAGTACTTC,CASRLTVVSSSYEQYF
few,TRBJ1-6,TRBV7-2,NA,TGTGCCAGAGACCTCTTGCCGGATGGAGGGTCACCCCTCCACTTT,CARDLLPDGGSPLHF
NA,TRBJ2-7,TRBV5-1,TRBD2,TGCGCCAGCAGCTTGGAGCGGGGGACCTACGAGCAGTACTTC,CASSLERGTYEQYF
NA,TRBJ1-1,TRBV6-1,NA,TGTGCCAGCTCCCGATCGGTGACTCTGAACACTGAAGCTTTCTTT,CASSRSVTLNTEAFF
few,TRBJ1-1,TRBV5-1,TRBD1,TGCGCCAGCAGCATAACAGGGGGGAACACTGAAGCTTTCTTT,CASSITGGNTEAFF
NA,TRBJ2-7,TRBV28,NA,TGTGCCAGCAGTTTAGGAGGGGGGGGCGAGCAGTACTTC,CASSLGGGGEQYF
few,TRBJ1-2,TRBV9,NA,TGTGCCAGCAGCGCAGGAGCGGAAGGCTACACCTTC,CASSAGAEGYTF
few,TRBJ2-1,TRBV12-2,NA,TGTGCAAGTCGTCCCCCCCTAAGGAGCAATGAGCAGTTCTTC,CASRPPLRSNEQFF
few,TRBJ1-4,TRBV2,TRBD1,TGTGCCAGCAGGGGGACAGGGATCGGGGCTAATGAAAAACTGTTTTTT,CASRGTGIGANEKLFF
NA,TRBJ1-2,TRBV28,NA,TGTGCCAGCAGTTTATCGACGGGGGGTTATGGCTACACCTTC,CASSLSTGGYGYTF
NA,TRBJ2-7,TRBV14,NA,TGTGCCAGCAGCCACGCTACCGAGCAGTACTTC,CASSHATEQYF
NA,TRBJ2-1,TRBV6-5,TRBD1,TGTGCCAGCAGTTACCCCGGGACAGCTAACAATGAGCAGTTCTTC,CASSYPGTANNEQFF
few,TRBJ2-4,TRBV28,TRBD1,TGTGCCAGCAGCGCCCAGGGGGCTGTATACATTCAGTACTTC,CASSAQGAVYIQYF
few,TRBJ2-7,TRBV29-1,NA,TGCAGCGTTGAAGAACAGACCTACGAGCAGTACTTC,CSVEEQTYEQYF
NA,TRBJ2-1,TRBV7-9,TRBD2,TGTGCCAGCAGCCGCATGGCGGGCGGGAGGATCTACAATGAGCAGTTCTTC,CASSRMAGGRIYNEQFF
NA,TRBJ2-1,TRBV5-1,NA,TGCGCCAGCAGCTTCTCGGCGGACTCCTACAATGAGCAGTTCTTC,CASSFSADSYNEQFF
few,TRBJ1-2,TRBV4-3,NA,TGCGCCAGCAGCCAAGAGAGGGACTATGGCTACACCTTC,CASSQERDYGYTF
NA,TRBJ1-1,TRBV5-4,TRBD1,TGTGCCAGCAGCCCCCGGGACAGGGCTCGAACTGAAGCTTTCTTT,CASSPRDRARTEAFF
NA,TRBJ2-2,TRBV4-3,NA,TGCGCCAGCAGCCAAGATGGCGGGACCGGGGAGCTGTTTTTT,CASSQDGGTGELFF
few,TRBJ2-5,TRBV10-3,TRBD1,TGTGCCATCAGTGACCTTAGACAGGGGCAAGAGACCCAGTACTTC,CAISDLRQGQETQYF
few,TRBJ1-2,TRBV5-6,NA,TGTGCCAGCAGCTCCGCGGGGGTCTATGGCTACACCTTC,CASSSAGVYGYTF